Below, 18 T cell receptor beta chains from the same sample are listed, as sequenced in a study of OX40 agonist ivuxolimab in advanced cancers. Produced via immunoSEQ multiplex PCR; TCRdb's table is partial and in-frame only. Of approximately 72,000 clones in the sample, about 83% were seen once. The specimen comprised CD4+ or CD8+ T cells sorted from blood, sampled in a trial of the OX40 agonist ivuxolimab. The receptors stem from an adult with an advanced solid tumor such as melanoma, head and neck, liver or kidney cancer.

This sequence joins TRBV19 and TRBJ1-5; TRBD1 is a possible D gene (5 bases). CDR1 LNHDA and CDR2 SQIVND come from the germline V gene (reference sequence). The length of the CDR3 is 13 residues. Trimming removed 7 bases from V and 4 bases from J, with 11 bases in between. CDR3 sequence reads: CASTRQTNQPQHF. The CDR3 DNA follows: TGTGCCAGTACCCGACAGACAAATCAGCCCCAGCATTTT.

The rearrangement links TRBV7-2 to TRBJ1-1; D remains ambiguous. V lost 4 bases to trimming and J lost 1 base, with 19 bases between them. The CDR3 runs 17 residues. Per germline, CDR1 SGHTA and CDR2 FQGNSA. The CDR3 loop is CASSWLGLGEPNTEAFF. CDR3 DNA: TGTGCCAGCAGCTGGTTGGGCCTCGGGGAGCCGAACACTGAAGCTTTCTTT.

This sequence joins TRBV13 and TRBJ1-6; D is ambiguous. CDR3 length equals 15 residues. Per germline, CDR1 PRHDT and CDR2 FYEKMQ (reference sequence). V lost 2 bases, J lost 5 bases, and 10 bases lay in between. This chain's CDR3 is CASSLYSQNNSPLHF. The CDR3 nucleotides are TGTGCCAGCAGCTTATACAGTCAGAATAATTCACCCCTCCACTTT.

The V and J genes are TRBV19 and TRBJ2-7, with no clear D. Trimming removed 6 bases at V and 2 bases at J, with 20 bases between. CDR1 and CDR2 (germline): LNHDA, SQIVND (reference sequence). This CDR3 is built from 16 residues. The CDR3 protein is CASSASRRKGTYEQYF. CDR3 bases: TGTGCCAGTAGCGCATCTCGCCGGAAGGGAACCTACGAGCAGTACTTC.

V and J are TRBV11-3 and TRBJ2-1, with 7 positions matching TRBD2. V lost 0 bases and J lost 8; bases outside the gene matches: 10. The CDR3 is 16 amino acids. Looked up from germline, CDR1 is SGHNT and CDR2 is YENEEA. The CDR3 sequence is CASSLDRGERTHEQFF. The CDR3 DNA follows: TGTGCCAGCAGCTTAGATCGGGGGGAGCGAACCCATGAGCAGTTCTTC.

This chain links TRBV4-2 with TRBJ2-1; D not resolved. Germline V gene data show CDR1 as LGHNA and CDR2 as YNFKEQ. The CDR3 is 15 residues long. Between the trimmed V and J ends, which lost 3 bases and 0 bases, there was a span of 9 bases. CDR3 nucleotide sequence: TGTGCCAGCAGCCAGCCTACAAGCTCCTACAATGAGCAGTTCTTC. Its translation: CASSQPTSSYNEQFF.

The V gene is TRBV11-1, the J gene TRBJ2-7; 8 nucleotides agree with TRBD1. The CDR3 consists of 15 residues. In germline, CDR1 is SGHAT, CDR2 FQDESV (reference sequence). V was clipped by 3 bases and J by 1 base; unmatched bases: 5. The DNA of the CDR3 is TGTGCCAGCAGCTTCGGACAGGGTTGGTCCTACGAGCAGTACTTC. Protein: CASSFGQGWSYEQYF.

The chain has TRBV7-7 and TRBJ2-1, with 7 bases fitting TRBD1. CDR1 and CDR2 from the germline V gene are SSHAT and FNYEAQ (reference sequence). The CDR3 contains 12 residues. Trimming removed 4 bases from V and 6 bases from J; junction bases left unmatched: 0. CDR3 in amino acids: CASSSGGNEQFF. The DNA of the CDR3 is TGTGCCAGCAGCTCAGGGGGCAATGAGCAGTTCTTC.

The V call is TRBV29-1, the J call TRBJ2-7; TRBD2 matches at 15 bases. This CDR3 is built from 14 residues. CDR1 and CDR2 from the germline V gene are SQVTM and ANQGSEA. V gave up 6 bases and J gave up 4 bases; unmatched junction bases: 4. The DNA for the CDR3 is TGCAGCGTGACGGGACTAGCGGGGGGATACGAGCAGTACTTC. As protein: CSVTGLAGGYEQYF.

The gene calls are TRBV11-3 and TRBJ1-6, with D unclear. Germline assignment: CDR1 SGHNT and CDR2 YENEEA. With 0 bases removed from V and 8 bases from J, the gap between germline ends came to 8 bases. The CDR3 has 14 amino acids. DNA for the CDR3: TGTGCCAGCAGCTTAGACCCGAAGGATTCACCCCTCCACTTT. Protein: CASSLDPKDSPLHF.

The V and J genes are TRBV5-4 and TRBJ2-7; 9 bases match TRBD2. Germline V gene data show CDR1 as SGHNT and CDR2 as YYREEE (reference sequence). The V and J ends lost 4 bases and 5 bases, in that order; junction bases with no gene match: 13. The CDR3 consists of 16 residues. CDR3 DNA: TGTGCCAGCAGCAACCTAGCGGGAAGAGGGTATCACGAGCAGTACTTC. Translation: CASSNLAGRGYHEQYF.

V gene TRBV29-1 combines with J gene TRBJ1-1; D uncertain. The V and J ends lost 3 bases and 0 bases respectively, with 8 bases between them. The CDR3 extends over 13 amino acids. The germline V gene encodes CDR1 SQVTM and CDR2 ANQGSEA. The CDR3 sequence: CSVDQAMNTEAFF. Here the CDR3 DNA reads TGCAGCGTTGACCAGGCGATGAACACTGAAGCTTTCTTT.

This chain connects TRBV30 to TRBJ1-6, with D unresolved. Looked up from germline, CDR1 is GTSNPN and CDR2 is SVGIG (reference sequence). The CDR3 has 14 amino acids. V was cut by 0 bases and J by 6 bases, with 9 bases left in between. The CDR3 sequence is CAWSVVGGNSPLHF. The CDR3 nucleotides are TGTGCCTGGAGTGTAGTTGGAGGTAATTCACCCCTCCACTTT.

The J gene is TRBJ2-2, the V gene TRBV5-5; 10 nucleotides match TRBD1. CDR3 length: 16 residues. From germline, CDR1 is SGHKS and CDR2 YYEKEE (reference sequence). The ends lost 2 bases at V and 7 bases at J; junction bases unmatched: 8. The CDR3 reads CASSFRDRGNIGELFF. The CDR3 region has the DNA TGTGCCAGCAGCTTCCGGGACAGGGGAAATATCGGGGAGCTGTTTTTT. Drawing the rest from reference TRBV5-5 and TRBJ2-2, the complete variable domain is DAGVTQSPTHLIKTRGQQVTLRCSPISGHKSVSWYQQVLGQGPQFIFQYYEKEERGRGNFPDRFSARQFPNYSSELNVNALLLGDSALYLCASSFRDRGNIGELFFGEGSRLTVL.

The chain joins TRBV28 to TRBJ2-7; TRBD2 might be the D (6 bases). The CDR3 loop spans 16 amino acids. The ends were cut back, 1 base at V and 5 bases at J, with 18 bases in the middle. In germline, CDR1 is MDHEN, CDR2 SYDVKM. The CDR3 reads CASSLYGGDRVNEQYF. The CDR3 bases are TGTGCCAGCAGTTTATACGGGGGAGACAGAGTCAACGAGCAGTACTTC.

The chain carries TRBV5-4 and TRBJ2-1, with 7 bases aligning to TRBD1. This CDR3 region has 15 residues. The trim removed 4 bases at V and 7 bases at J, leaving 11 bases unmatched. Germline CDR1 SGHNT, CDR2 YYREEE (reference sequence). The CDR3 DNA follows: TGTGCCAGCAGCCCCTTGGGGCAGGGGGTTAATGAGCAGTTCTTC. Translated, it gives CASSPLGQGVNEQFF.

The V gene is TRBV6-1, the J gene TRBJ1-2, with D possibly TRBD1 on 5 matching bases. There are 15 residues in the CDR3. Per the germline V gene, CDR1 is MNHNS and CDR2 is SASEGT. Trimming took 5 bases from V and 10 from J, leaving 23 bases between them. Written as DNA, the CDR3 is TGTGCCAGCAGTCTGTCACGGACGGGGGGTAGTGACTACACCTTC. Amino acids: CASSLSRTGGSDYTF.

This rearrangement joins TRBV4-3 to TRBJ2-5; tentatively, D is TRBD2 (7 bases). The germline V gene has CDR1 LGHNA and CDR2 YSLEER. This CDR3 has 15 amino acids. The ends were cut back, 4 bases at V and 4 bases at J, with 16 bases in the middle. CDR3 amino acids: CASSLQGGEPETQYF. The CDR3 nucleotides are TGCGCCAGCAGCCTGCAAGGGGGGGAACCAGAGACCCAGTACTTC.